The clone carrying this TCR beta chain was detected only a few times. Trimming shortened V by 1 base and J by 6 bases, and 11 bases separated the two germline ends. This CDR3 region has 14 residues. This sample stems from a study of CD4 and CD8 cells across lung adenocarcinoma regions. Samples came from patients with localized non-small cell lung adenocarcinoma. From the PCR reads, TCRdb called clonotypes with MiXCR, one entry per CDR3 protein. The table shows roughly 20,000 distinct CDR3 sequences, with more than 45% occurring only once. The rearrangement links TRBV12-3 or TRBV12-4 to TRBJ2-3, with a tentative D call TRBD2 (5 bases). The clonotype originates from a male donor with lung adenocarcinoma. The CD4 and CD8 labels of this study may be unreliable. The specimen sequenced was CD4+ T cells from the margin of a lung tumor. CDR3 sequence (DNA): TGTGCCAGCAGTTTAGGTGGGAGTGGGGATACGCAGTATTTT. The encoded protein is CASSLGGSGDTQYF.